This TCR beta chain was captured by sequencing in a study of blood T cell repertoires in COVID-19. For the study at large: From T cells, B-cell-depleted T cells, or PBMCs came the material, which was cDNA or gDNA.

Germline V gene data show CDR1 as SGHDT and CDR2 as YYEEEE. V was cut by 0 bases and J by 0 bases, with 7 bases left in between. CDR3 length: 15 amino acids. The authors' processing: Counts of nucleated cells, estimated from reference gene primer amplification, were obtained. Sequencing was performed with immunoSEQ multiplex PCR; in TCRdb, only in-frame clones are kept and a portion is missing. The DNA was the basis for D and trimming; V, J and clone size are from that table. This table has over 200,000 clones, less than 90% appearing once. The rearrangement joins TRBV5-6 to TRBJ1-3; no definite D call. Sequencing used peripheral blood. This clonotype originated in a man between 35 and 55 years old with active or convalescent COVID-19. The CDR3 DNA follows: TGTGCCAGCAGCTTGGCCGGGGTCTCTGGAAACACCATATATTTT. This encodes CASSLAGVSGNTIYF. Variable domain in full (rest from reference TRBV5-6 and TRBJ1-3): DAGVTQSPTHLIKTRGQQVTLRCSPKSGHDTVSWYQQALGQGPQFIFQYYEEEERQRGNFPDRFSGHQFPNYSSELNVNALLLGDSALYLCASSLAGVSGNTIYFGEGSWLTVV.